This T cell receptor beta chain was retrieved from a study of human CD8 memory T cell subsets. The germline CDR1 and CDR2 sequences are SNHLY and FYNNEI. CDR3 length: 15 residues. TCR beta libraries were made by UMI-labeled 5' RACE. As handled by the study authors: TCR beta libraries each contained about 3,000 to 18,000 functional CDR3 beta clonotypes. TCRdb re-called the 5' RACE reads; one entry per CDR3 protein, DNA not given. These V and J calls derive from TCRdb rather than the authors' analysis. This sample contains roughly 9,300 distinct CDR3 sequences. Total CD8+ T cells were enriched by a separation that was negative and magnetic. Measured by frequency, this clonotype is medium-sized.

Sample: CD8+ stem-like memory T cells (TSCM and TCM) sorted from PBMCs. This sample's subset: stem-like memory CD8 T cells (TSTEM), CCR7+ PD-1- TIGIT-. This receptor was obtained from a human donor in good health. The rearrangement links TRBV2 to TRBJ2-3; as DNA is missing, the TRBD2 call by TCRdb cannot be tested. The chain's CDR3 is CATSLVGWGTDTQYF.